Following are 5 T cell receptor beta chains from one sample sequenced in a study of T cell repertoires in cytomegalovirus infection. TCRdb re-derived calls from the reads in MiXCR, one entry per CDR3 protein. The sample gives under 50,000 distinct CDR3 sequences, roughly 22% of which show up once; about 90% is in the top ten. Antigens for these TCRs are unknown. The sequenced sample was CD8+ T cells from cultured PBMCs, obtained from culture after CMV antigen stimulation. The receptors stem from a human donor in good health (CMV status not recorded). Some clones in this sample may be carry-over from other donors' samples.

This sequence joins TRBV27 and TRBJ1-4; D gene unclear. The CDR3 runs 14 residues. V lost 4 bases, J lost 4 bases, and 10 bases lay in between. The germline V gene encodes CDR1 MNHEY and CDR2 SMNVEV (reference sequence). The CDR3 is CASSSAGLNEKLFF. For the CDR3, the DNA is TGTGCCAGCAGTTCGGCCGGGCTTAATGAAAAACTGTTTTTT.

The chain links TRBV7-2 to TRBJ2-7; D call uncertain. The CDR3 contains 14 residues. The V end lost 4 bases, the J end lost 1 base, and 11 bases lay between the germline ends. Per germline, CDR1 SGHTA and CDR2 FQGNSA. The CDR3 DNA follows: TGTGCCAGCAGCTCGGACCGGTTTTCCTACGAGCAGTACTTC. Translating it yields CASSSDRFSYEQYF.

This clonotype is categorized as medium-sized. The CDR3 region has the DNA TGTGCCAGCAGCTTATTGTCTAGCGGGGAATACGAGCAGTACTTC. Residues: CASSLLSSGEYEQYF. J is TRBJ2-7 and V is TRBV7-2; TRBD2 matches at 9 bases. V lost 2 bases to trimming and J lost 4 bases; unmatched junction nucleotides: 6. CDR3 length equals 15 residues. Germline V gene sequence: CDR1 SGHTA, CDR2 FQGNSA.

Only a few counts were recorded for this clonotype. The rearrangement joins TRBV7-9 to TRBJ2-7; 9 bases align to TRBD1. Germline V lookup: CDR1 SEHNR, CDR2 FQNEAQ (reference sequence). The length of the CDR3 is 16 residues. With 5 bases clipped from V and 4 bases from J, the junction kept 12 bases outside the gene matches. Written as DNA, the CDR3 is TGTGCCAGCAGCATCGAGGGACAGGGTGGAAATTACGAGCAGTACTTC. The encoded protein is CASSIEGQGGNYEQYF.

The chain couples TRBV6-5 to TRBJ1-2, with D possibly TRBD1 on 6 matching bases. Germline V CDR1 and CDR2: MNHEY, SVGAGI. The ends were cut back, 4 bases at V and 2 bases at J, with 8 bases in the middle. This CDR3 has 13 amino acids. The CDR3 sequence is CASSLDSNYGYTF. The CDR3 nucleotides are TGTGCCAGCAGTTTGGACAGCAACTATGGCTACACCTTC.